This T cell receptor (beta chain) stems from a study of shared clonotypes between healthy human individuals. Study results and limitations: Deeper or shallower sequencing was expected to change how clonotypes are shared among donors.

Germline CDR1 and CDR2: MNHEY and SVGAGI. Trimming took off 6 bases at V and 6 bases at J, with 12 bases between the two ends. CDR3 length: 13 residues. This clone was seen ten or more times. What it recognizes is unknown. Every subset's genomic DNA went evenly onto several immunoSEQ plates. What was sequenced on ten immunoSEQ deep assay plates was unsorted PBMC DNA. Some clones are missing from TCRdb's copy, which holds only in-frame ones; the method was immunoSEQ multiplex PCR. The sample carries 450,000 to 500,000 clones, around three quarters recorded once. The genes are TRBV6-5 and TRBJ1-5, with D possibly matching TRBD1 (6 bases). Source material: PBMCs. This clonotype originated in a woman in her forties in good health. Some clones in this sample may be carry-over from other donors' samples. CDR3 coding DNA: TGTGCCAGCAGCCAGGGGTCGGGTCAGCCCCAGCATTTT. This translates into CASSQGSGQPQHF.